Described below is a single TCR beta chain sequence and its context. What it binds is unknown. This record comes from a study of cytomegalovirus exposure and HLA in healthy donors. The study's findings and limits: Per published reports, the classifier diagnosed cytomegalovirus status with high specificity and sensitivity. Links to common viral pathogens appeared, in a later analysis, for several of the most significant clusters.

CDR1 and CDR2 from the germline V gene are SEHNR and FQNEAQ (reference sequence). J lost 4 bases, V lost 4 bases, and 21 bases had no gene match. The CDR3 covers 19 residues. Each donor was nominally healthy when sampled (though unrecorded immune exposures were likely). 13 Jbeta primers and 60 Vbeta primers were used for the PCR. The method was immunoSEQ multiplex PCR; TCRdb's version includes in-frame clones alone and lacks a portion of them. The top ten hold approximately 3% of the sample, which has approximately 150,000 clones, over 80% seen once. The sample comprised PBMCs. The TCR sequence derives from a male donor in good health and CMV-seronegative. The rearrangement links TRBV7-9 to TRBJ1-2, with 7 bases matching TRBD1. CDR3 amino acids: CASSSNSRRRGPGSYGYTF. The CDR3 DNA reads TGTGCCAGCAGCTCCAATAGTCGGCGAAGGGGGCCTGGAAGCTATGGCTACACCTTC.